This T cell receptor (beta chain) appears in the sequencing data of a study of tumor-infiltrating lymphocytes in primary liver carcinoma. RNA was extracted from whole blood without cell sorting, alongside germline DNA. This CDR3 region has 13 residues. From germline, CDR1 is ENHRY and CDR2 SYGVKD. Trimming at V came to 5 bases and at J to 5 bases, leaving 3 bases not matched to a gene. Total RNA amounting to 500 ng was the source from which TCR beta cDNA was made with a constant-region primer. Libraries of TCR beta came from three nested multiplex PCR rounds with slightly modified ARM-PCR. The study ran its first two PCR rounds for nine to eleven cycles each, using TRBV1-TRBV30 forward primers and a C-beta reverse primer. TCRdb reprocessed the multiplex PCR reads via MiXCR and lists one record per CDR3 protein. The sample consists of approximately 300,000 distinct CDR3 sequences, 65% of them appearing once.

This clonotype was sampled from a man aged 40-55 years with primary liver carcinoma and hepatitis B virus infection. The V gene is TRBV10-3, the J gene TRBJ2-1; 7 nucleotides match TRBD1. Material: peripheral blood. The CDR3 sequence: CAISPGTDNEQFF. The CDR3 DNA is TGTGCCATCAGTCCCGGGACAGACAATGAGCAGTTCTTC.